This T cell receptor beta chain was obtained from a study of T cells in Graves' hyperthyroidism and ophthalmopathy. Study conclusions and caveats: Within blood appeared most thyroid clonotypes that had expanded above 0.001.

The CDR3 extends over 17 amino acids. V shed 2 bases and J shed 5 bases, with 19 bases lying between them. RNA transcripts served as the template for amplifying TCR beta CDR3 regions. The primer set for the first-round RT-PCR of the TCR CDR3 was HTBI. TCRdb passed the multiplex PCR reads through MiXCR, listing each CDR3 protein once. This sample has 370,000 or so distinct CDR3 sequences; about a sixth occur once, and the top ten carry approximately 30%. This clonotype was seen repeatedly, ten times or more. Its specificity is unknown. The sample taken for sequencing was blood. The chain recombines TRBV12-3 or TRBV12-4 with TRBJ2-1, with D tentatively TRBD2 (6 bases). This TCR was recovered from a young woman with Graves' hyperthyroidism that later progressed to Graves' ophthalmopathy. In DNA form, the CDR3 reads TGTGCCAGCAGTTTACGGGTGAGGCTAGCGCACAACAATGAGCAGTTCTTC. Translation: CASSLRVRLAHNNEQFF.